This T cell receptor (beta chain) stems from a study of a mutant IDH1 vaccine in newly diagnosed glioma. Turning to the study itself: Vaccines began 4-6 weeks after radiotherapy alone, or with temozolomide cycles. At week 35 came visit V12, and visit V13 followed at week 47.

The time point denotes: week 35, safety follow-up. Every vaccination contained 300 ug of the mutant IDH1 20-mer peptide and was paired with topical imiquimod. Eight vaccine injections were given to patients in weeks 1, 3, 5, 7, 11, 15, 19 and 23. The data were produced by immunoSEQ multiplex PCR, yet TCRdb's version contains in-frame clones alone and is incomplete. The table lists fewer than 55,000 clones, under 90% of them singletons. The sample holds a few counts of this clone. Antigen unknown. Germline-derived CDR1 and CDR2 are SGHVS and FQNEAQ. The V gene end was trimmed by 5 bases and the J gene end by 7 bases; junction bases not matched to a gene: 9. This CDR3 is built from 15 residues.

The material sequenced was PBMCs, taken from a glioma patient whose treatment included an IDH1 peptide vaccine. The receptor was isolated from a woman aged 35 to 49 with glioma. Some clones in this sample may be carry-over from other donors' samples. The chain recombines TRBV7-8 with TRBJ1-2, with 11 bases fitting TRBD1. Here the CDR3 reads CASSPRDRGFGGYTF. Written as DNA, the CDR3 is TGTGCCAGCAGCCCCCGGGACAGGGGGTTTGGTGGCTACACCTTC.